This T cell receptor (beta chain) was observed in a study of T cell responses to AZD1222 COVID-19 vaccine. V shed 8 bases and J shed 7 bases, with 11 bases lying between them. This CDR3 has 12 amino acids. Measured with immunoSEQ multiplex PCR; TCRdb has only the in-frame clones, and not every one. The data hold more than 95,000 clones, with more than 75% observed a single time. The study's findings and limits: Spike regions recognized by vaccine-associated CD4 TCRs spanned the protein, led by 160-218 and 743-854. White British ancestry dominated among donors, who included more females, and clonal diversity was possibly underestimated. Seropositive status at baseline applied to only six AZD1222 recipients. Close to half of spike-specific TCRs reportedly recognize unmutated variant regions.

As for this clone: Its antigen is as yet unknown.

The TCR was taken from an adult in good health. The material was peripheral blood, obtained on day 0 of AZD1222 vaccination. The V gene is TRBV12-3 or TRBV12-4, the J gene TRBJ2-2, with a weak D call TRBD1 (5 bases). DNA of the CDR3: TGTGCCAGCCATTCTCAGGGCGGGGAGCTGTTTTTT. Amino acid sequence: CASHSQGGELFF.